These T cell receptor beta chains were read from a single sample in a study of naive and memory T cell subsets. A single record per CDR3 protein comes from TCRdb applying MiXCR to the UMI-ligation and nested PCR reads. The sample carries 120,000 or so distinct CDR3 sequences, 30% to 45% recorded once. Material: central memory CD4+ T cells from blood. These receptors were collected from a human donor in good health. CDR3s include the opening cysteine and the closing phenylalanine or tryptophan.

TRBJ2-1,TRBV6-1,CASGRGQGIYEQFF
TRBJ2-7,TRBV6-6,CASSYSRYSYEQYF
TRBJ2-3,TRBV5-6,CASSFSGRASTDTQYF
TRBJ2-6,TRBV4-3,CASSLTIMGISGANVLTF
TRBJ2-4,TRBV18,CASSPPRTGDIQYF
TRBJ2-7,TRBV2,CASTWGSKEQYF
TRBJ2-3,TRBV7-2,CASSSRTGSDTQYF
TRBJ2-2,TRBV20-1,CSASGPNTGELFF
TRBJ2-1,TRBV28,CASSLMGLWFF
TRBJ2-1,TRBV20-1,CSASDREYHNEQFF
TRBJ1-1,TRBV6-2/TRBV6-3,CASSYAPAAPLNTEAFF
TRBJ2-4,TRBV3-1,CASSQGWEGRNIQYF
TRBJ2-7,TRBV20-1,CSANRGSIYEQYF
TRBJ2-7,TRBV28,CASSSPGTGSSYEQYF
TRBJ1-2,TRBV21-1,CARTDPRTGINGYTF
TRBJ2-1,TRBV5-1,CASSISYNEQFF
TRBJ2-3,TRBV9,CASSVAGTTSSTDTQYF
TRBJ1-5,TRBV28,CASGDRANQPQHF
TRBJ2-3,TRBV18,CASSPLRETDTQYF
TRBJ2-7,TRBV6-6,CASSRLENYEQYF
TRBJ1-2,TRBV18,CASSPQGGPNGYTF
TRBJ2-7,TRBV5-1,CASSLGQGPYEQYF
TRBJ2-1,TRBV12-3/TRBV12-4,CASMGDPYNEQFF
TRBJ2-5,TRBV18,CASSGIQETQYF
TRBJ1-2,TRBV27,CASAFLDGRYGYTF
TRBJ1-1,TRBV29-1,CSVDKQPTEAFF
TRBJ2-7,TRBV21-1,CASSKGNNYEQYF
TRBJ1-5,TRBV3-1,CASGDTNQPQHF
TRBJ2-5,TRBV2,CASSAESLGETQYF
TRBJ1-3,TRBV6-5,CASRRGVSGNTIYF
TRBJ2-5,TRBV5-4,CASSLGASRDGFETQYF
TRBJ1-1,TRBV6-2/TRBV6-3,CASLAGDLLGTEAFF
TRBJ1-2,TRBV18,CASSPGTGGDYGYTF
TRBJ2-7,TRBV5-1,CASSRGTSGNSYEQYF
TRBJ1-2,TRBV20-1,CSAKTEGRGYGYTF
TRBJ1-5,TRBV12-3/TRBV12-4,CASSLVGWGNQPQHF
TRBJ2-5,TRBV28,CASVREQGVGTQYF
TRBJ1-1,TRBV5-1,CASRDGTEAFF
TRBJ2-7,TRBV7-8,CASSTRDSGGEQYF
TRBJ1-1,TRBV7-2,CASSFGGLEAFF
TRBJ2-7,TRBV2,CASSATGNSYEQYF
TRBJ1-5,TRBV2,CASSGTGGSNQPQHF
TRBJ2-2,TRBV29-1,CSARQGATGELFF
TRBJ1-4,TRBV27,CASSIRQNEKLFF
TRBJ2-4,TRBV7-9,CASSPRAGGVKNIQYF
TRBJ1-5,TRBV12-3/TRBV12-4,CASTPSMGGVRQPQHF
TRBJ2-7,TRBV6-6,CASGAKRGTYEQYF
TRBJ2-1,TRBV20-1,CSASLLADYNEQFF
TRBJ1-5,TRBV6-5,CASTPGLNQPQHF
TRBJ2-7,TRBV10-1,CASTETGILYEQYF
TRBJ2-1,TRBV5-1,CASRSGTPNNEQFF
TRBJ1-6,TRBV6-6,CASSYFEPNNSPLHF
TRBJ2-2,TRBV27,CASRGTSGTGELFF
TRBJ1-5,TRBV15,CATSRGQGSNQPQHF
TRBJ2-3,TRBV12-3/TRBV12-4,CASSRELGSDTQYF